The T cell receptor beta chain under discussion was sequenced for a study of control samples from healthy donors and cancer patients. Clones were sequenced by immunoSEQ multiplex PCR, and TCRdb holds only the in-frame ones, with some missing. This sample has some 200,000 clones, with 91% found just once. Germline assignment: CDR1 MNHNS and CDR2 SASEGT. V lost 2 bases to trimming and J lost 3 bases, with 7 bases between them. The CDR3 is made up of 13 amino acids. The receptor comes from a woman younger than 45 in good health. Sequencing was performed on blood. V is TRBV6-1 and J is TRBJ1-1; D gene ambiguous. The CDR3 region has the DNA TGTGCCAGCAGTGAACTCTGGGACACTGAAGCTTTCTTT. It encodes CASSELWDTEAFF.